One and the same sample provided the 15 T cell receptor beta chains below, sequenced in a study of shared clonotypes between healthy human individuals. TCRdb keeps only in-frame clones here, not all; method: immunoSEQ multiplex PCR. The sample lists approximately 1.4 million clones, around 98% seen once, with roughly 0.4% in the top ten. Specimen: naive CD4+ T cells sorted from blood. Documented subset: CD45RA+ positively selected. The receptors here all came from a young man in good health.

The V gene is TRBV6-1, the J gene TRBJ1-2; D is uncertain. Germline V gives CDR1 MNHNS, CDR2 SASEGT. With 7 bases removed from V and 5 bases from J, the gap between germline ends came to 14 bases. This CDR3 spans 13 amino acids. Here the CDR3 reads CASITGLFYGYTF. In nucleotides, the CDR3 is TGTGCCAGCATCACCGGACTGTTTTATGGCTACACCTTC.

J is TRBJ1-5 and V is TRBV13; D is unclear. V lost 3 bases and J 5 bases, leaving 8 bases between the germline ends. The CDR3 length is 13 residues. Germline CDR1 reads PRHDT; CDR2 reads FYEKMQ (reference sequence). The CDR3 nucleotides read TGTGCCAGCAGCTTTGGGAGGGATCAGCCCCAGCATTTT. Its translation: CASSFGRDQPQHF.

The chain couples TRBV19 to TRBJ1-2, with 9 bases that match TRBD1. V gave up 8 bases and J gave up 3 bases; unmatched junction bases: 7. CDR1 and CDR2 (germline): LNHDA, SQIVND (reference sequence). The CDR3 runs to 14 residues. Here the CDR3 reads CASATGGAYYGYTF. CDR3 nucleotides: TGTGCCAGTGCCACAGGGGGCGCTTACTATGGCTACACCTTC.

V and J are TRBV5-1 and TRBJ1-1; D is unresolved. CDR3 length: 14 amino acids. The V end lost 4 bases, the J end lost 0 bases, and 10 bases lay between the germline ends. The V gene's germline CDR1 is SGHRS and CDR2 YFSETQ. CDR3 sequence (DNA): TGCGCCAGCAGCCGAGGTGGCATGAACACTGAAGCTTTCTTT. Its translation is CASSRGGMNTEAFF.

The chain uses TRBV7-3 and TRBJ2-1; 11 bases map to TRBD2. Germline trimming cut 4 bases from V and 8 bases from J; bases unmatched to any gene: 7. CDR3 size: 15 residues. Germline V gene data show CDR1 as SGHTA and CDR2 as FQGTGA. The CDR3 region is CASSSLAGDGYEQFF. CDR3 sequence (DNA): TGTGCCAGCAGCTCACTAGCGGGAGATGGCTATGAGCAGTTCTTC.

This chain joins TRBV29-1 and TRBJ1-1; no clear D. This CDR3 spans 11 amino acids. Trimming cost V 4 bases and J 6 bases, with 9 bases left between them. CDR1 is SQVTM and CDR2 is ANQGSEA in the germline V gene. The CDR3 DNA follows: TGCAGCGTTGCCAAGACCCCTGAAGCTTTCTTT. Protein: CSVAKTPEAFF.

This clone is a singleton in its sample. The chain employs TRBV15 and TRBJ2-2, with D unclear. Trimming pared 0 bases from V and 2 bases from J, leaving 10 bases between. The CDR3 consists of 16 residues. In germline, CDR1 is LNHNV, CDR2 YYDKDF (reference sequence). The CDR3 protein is CATSRDPGYNTGELFF. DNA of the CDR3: TGTGCCACCAGCAGAGACCCTGGATATAACACCGGGGAGCTGTTTTTT.

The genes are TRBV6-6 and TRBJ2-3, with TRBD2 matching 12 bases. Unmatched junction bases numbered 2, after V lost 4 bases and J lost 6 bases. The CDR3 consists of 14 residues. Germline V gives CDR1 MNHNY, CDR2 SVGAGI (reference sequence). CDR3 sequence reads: CASSWGTSGDTQYF. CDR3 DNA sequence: TGTGCCAGCAGTTGGGGGACTAGCGGGGATACGCAGTATTTT.

DNA of the CDR3: TGTGCCAGCTCACTACACGTGGGACAGAACACTGAAGCTTTCTTT. It encodes CASSLHVGQNTEAFF. V and J are TRBV18 and TRBJ1-1, with D possibly being TRBD1 (6 bases). Germline CDR1 and CDR2: KGHSH and LQKENI. This CDR3 region has 15 residues. V dropped 4 bases and J dropped 1 base, with 13 bases sitting between them.

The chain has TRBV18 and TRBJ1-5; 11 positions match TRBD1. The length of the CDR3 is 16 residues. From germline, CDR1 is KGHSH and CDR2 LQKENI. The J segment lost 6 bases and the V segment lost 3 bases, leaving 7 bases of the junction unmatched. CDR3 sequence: CASSPGQGVNSQPQHF. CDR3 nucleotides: TGTGCCAGCTCACCGGGACAGGGGGTAAATAGTCAGCCCCAGCATTTT.

This chain's CDR3 is CASSLVRGQGPYEQYF. The CDR3 nucleotides read TGTGCCAGCAGCTTAGTTAGGGGACAGGGCCCCTACGAGCAGTACTTC. The chain joins TRBV11-2 to TRBJ2-7, with 9 nucleotides matching TRBD1. In germline, CDR1 is SGHAT, CDR2 FQNNGV. V was clipped by 1 base and J by 2 bases; unmatched bases: 6. The CDR3 has 16 amino acids.

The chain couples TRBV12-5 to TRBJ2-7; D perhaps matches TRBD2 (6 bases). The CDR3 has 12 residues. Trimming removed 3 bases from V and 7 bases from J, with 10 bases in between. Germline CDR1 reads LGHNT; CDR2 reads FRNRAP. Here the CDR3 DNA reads TGTGCTAGTGGTTTCGAGGAGGGTGAGCAGTACTTC. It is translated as CASGFEEGEQYF.

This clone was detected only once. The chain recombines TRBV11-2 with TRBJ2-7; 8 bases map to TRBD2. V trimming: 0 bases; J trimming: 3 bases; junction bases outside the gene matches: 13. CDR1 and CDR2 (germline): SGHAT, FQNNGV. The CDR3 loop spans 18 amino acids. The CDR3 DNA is TGTGCCAGCAGCTTAGAAGGGGTCTCCTGGCGGGAGGTCTACGAGCAGTACTTC. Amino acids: CASSLEGVSWREVYEQYF.

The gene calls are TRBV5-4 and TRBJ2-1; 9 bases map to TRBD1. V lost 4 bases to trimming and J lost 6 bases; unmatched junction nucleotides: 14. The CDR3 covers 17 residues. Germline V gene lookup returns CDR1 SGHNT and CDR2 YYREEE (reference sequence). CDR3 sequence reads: CASSARTGTGLRNEQFF. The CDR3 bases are TGTGCCAGCAGCGCAAGGACCGGGACAGGGTTACGCAATGAGCAGTTCTTC.

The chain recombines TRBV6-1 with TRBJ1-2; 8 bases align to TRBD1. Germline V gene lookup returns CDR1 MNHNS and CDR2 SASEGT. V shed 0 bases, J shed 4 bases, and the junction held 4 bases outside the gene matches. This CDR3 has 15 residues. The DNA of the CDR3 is TGTGCCAGCAGTGAAGCGTTGGACAGGGCCTATGGCTACACCTTC. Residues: CASSEALDRAYGYTF.